Listed here are 16 T cell receptor beta chains from one sample, sequenced in a study of blood T cell repertoires in COVID-19. Assay used: immunoSEQ multiplex PCR; TCRdb lists only in-frame clones, some missing. There are about 94,000 clones in the sample; 80% to 85% occur only once, and roughly 6.3% lies in the top ten. The sequencing input was peripheral blood. The receptors were sampled from a man aged 55-75 years with acute or convalescent COVID-19.

This chain joins TRBV5-1 and TRBJ1-1; the D gene is possibly TRBD1 (6 bases). Germline assignment: CDR1 SGHRS and CDR2 YFSETQ. The CDR3 sequence is 14 residues long. Trimming took off 6 bases at V and 4 bases at J, with 16 bases between the two ends. CDR3 in amino acids: CASKPTTGTTEAFF. The DNA for the CDR3 is TGCGCCAGCAAGCCTACCACAGGGACCACTGAAGCTTTCTTT.

This chain joins TRBV7-9 and TRBJ1-6; weak D call: TRBD1 (5 bases). V was clipped by 6 bases and J by 7 bases, with 7 bases between them. The CDR3 has 12 amino acids. The germline V gene has CDR1 SEHNR and CDR2 FQNEAQ (reference sequence). The CDR3 sequence is CASSRQNSPLHF. DNA for the CDR3: TGTGCCAGCAGTCGACAGAATTCACCCCTCCACTTT.

By share, this clone ranks as medium-sized. This specimen includes other DNA sequences encoding the same CDR3. V and J are TRBV5-1 and TRBJ1-2, with TRBD1 identical over 8 bases. The ends lost 0 bases at V and 4 bases at J; junction bases unmatched: 5. This CDR3 has 15 residues. Germline V gives CDR1 SGHRS, CDR2 YFSETQ. This CDR3 reads CASSLEAGGVYGYTF. Written as DNA, the CDR3 is TGCGCCAGCAGCTTGGAGGCAGGGGGCGTCTATGGCTACACCTTC.

This rearrangement joins TRBV4-1 to TRBJ1-1; TRBD1 matches at 12 bases. This CDR3 region has 18 residues. The V gene end was trimmed by 1 base and the J gene end by 2 bases; junction bases not matched to a gene: 8. From germline, CDR1 is MGHRA and CDR2 YSYEKL. The DNA of the CDR3 is TGCGCCAGCAGCCAAGTTTTCCGGGACAGGGGGCACAACACTGAAGCTTTCTTT. Translating gives CASSQVFRDRGHNTEAFF.

This chain joins TRBV5-1 and TRBJ1-1; possible D gene TRBD1, 6 bases. Germline CDR1 is SGHRS and CDR2 is YFSETQ. The CDR3 sequence is 14 residues long. Trimming stripped 0 bases from V and 6 bases from J, with 12 bases between. CDR3 sequence (DNA): TGCGCCAGCAGCTTGGGGGGGCTCGGCGCTGAAGCTTTCTTT. This sequence encodes CASSLGGLGAEAFF.

V usage is TRBV4-1 and J usage is TRBJ1-2; 11 bases align to TRBD1. The V gene end was trimmed by 4 bases and the J gene end by 4 bases; junction bases not matched to a gene: 5. From germline, CDR1 is MGHRA and CDR2 YSYEKL. This CDR3 is built from 15 residues. The CDR3 loop reads CASSRGTGGAYGYTF. CDR3 coding DNA: TGCGCCAGCAGCCGGGGGACAGGGGGAGCCTATGGCTACACCTTC.

As concerns this clone: This specimen includes other DNA sequences encoding the same CDR3. The V gene is TRBV28, the J gene TRBJ1-2; D remains unclear. CDR1 is MDHEN, CDR2 SYDVKM, per germline. The CDR3 contains 12 residues. Trimming left V 3 bases short and J 3 bases short, with 5 bases between. CDR3 region: CASSFSDYGYTF. DNA for the CDR3: TGTGCCAGCAGTTTTAGCGACTATGGCTACACCTTC.

The V and J genes are TRBV4-3 and TRBJ2-7, with D possibly TRBD1 on 5 matching bases. This CDR3 comprises 14 residues. The V end was cut by 2 bases, the J end by 3 bases, with 11 bases between. Germline-derived CDR1 and CDR2 are LGHNA and YSLEER. The CDR3 loop is CASSQNLGLYEQYF. CDR3 nucleotides: TGCGCCAGCAGCCAAAACCTGGGGCTCTACGAGCAGTACTTC.

CDR3 bases: TGCGCCAGCAGCCAAGATAGAGCGAACACTGAAGCTTTCTTT. Translated, it gives CASSQDRANTEAFF. The rearrangement uses TRBV4-1 and TRBJ1-1; no firm D call. The V end lost 0 bases, the J end lost 1 base, and 6 bases lay between the germline ends. CDR3 length: 14 amino acids. Germline-derived CDR1 and CDR2 are MGHRA and YSYEKL.

The gene calls are TRBV7-2 and TRBJ1-5; 7 nucleotides agree with TRBD1. This CDR3 has 14 residues. With 5 bases clipped from V and 2 bases from J, the junction kept 3 bases outside the gene matches. CDR1 and CDR2 from the germline V gene are SGHTA and FQGNSA. The CDR3 region is CASSVGTGNQPQHF. The CDR3 coding sequence is TGTGCCAGCAGCGTAGGGACAGGCAATCAGCCCCAGCATTTT.

In nucleotides, the CDR3 is TGTGCCAGTAGTTCGACTAGCGGGGGACCTGGTCCCTACAATGAGCAGTTCTTC. It translates to CASSSTSGGPGPYNEQFF. The genes are TRBV19 and TRBJ2-1, with 12 bases aligning to TRBD2. The CDR3 is 18 residues long. Germline V gene sequence: CDR1 LNHDA, CDR2 SQIVND (reference sequence). Trimming at V came to 5 bases and at J to 2 bases, leaving 10 bases not matched to a gene.

This clone was seen a single time. This chain uses TRBV4-1 with TRBJ1-2, with TRBD1 matching over 8 bases. CDR1 MGHRA and CDR2 YSYEKL come from the germline V gene. Germline trimming cut 1 base from V and 8 bases from J; bases unmatched to any gene: 9. The CDR3 contains 15 residues. CDR3: CASSQAGQGSGGYTF. The CDR3 region has the DNA TGCGCCAGCAGCCAAGCCGGACAGGGATCGGGCGGCTACACCTTC.

In its sample, this clone was seen once. The V gene is TRBV12-3 or TRBV12-4, the J gene TRBJ1-3; 8 positions agree with TRBD1. The CDR3 loop spans 13 amino acids. J was trimmed by 13 bases and V by 4 bases; bases with no gene match: 9. CDR3 in amino acids: CASSSEPGGVIYF. The CDR3, as DNA: TGTGCCAGCAGTTCCGAACCAGGGGGCGTAATATATTTT.

The chain links TRBV13 to TRBJ1-1, with TRBD1 matching over 7 bases. After removal of 2 bases from V and 1 base from J, the junction contained 7 bases not matched to a gene. This CDR3 has 16 residues. Germline V gene lookup returns CDR1 PRHDT and CDR2 FYEKMQ (reference sequence). The CDR3 loop is CASSLKTGRGNTEAFF. The CDR3 coding sequence is TGTGCCAGCAGCTTAAAGACAGGGCGAGGGAACACTGAAGCTTTCTTT.

The chain is built from TRBV12-3 or TRBV12-4 and TRBJ1-2, with D possibly matching TRBD1 (5 bases). V lost 3 bases and J 7 bases, leaving 12 bases between the germline ends. CDR3 length equals 13 residues. In DNA form, the CDR3 reads TGTGCCAGCAGTTTTCGGGGGTTCGGTGGCTACACCTTC. This codes for CASSFRGFGGYTF.

The V and J genes are TRBV29-1 and TRBJ2-1, with 12 nucleotides matching TRBD2. Unmatched junction bases numbered 10, after V lost 2 bases and J lost 2 bases. This CDR3 is built from 18 residues. Per the germline V gene, CDR1 is SQVTM and CDR2 is ANQGSEA. CDR3 coding DNA: TGCAGCGTTGAAAGGCTAGCGGGGGGGCGTAATGCCTACAATGAGCAGTTCTTC. It encodes CSVERLAGGRNAYNEQFF.